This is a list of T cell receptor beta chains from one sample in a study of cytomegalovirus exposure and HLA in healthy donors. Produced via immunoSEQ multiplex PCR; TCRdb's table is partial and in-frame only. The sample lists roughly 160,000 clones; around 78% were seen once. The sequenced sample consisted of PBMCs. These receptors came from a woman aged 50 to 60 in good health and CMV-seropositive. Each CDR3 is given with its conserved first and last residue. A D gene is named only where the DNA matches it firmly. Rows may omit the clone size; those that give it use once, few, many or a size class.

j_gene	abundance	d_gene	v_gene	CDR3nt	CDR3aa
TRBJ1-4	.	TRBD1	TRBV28	TGTGCCACTCACGGGACAGGAGATGAAAAACTGTTTTTT	CATHGTGDEKLFF
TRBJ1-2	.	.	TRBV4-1	TGCGCCAGCAGCCAAGTAACTGACTATGGCTACACCTTC	CASSQVTDYGYTF
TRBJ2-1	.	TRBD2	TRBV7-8	TGTGCCAGCAGCTTATTGGGGGGGAAGGGTTACAATGAGCAGTTCTTC	CASSLLGGKGYNEQFF
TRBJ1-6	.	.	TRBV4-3	TGCGCCAGCAGCCAAGACCCCCGGGAGCGGGGGAATTCACCCCTCCACTTT	CASSQDPRERGNSPLHF
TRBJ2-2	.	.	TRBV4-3	TGCGCCAGCGCGGAACTAGCCGCGAACACCGGGGAGCTGTTTTTT	CASAELAANTGELFF
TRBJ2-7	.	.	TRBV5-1	TGCGCCAGCAGCTTTAGTGACAGCTCCTACGAGCAGTACTTC	CASSFSDSSYEQYF
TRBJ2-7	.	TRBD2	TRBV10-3	TGTGCCATCAGTCAGGGACTAGCAAGCTACGAGCAGTACTTC	CAISQGLASYEQYF
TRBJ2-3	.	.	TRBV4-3	TGCGCCAGCAGCCAAGGGGTCATAGCGTTAAGCACAGATACGCAGTATTTT	CASSQGVIALSTDTQYF
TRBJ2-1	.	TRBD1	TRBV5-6	TGTGCCAGCAGCCCGCAAAAGACAGGGTATTACAATGAGCAGTTCTTC	CASSPQKTGYYNEQFF
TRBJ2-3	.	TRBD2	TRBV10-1	TGCGCCAGCAGTGGGGCTAGCGGGACTAGCACAGATACGCAGTATTTT	CASSGASGTSTDTQYF
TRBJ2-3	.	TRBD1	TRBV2	TGTGCCAGCAGTGCGACGACAGGGACAGATACGCAGTATTTT	CASSATTGTDTQYF
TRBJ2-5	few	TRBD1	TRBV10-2	TGCGCCAGCAGTTTTGGATGGACAGGGACCCAAGAGACCCAGTACTTC	CASSFGWTGTQETQYF
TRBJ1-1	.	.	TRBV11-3	TGTGCCAGCAGACCACAGAGCCCCATGAACACTGAAGCTTTCTTT	CASRPQSPMNTEAFF
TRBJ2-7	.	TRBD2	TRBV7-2	TGTGCCAGCAGCCTCAGCGGGAGCATTTCCTACGAGCAGTACTTC	CASSLSGSISYEQYF
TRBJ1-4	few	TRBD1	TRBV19	TGTGCCAGTAGTATGACTAGGACAGGGGACGAAAAACTGTTTTTT	CASSMTRTGDEKLFF
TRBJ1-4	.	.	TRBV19	TGTGCCAGTAGAACAGGGTTGGGGGAAAAACTGTTTTTT	CASRTGLGEKLFF
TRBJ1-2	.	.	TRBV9	TGTGCCAGCAGTCGGTCCGCGGGGGGCTACACCTTC	CASSRSAGGYTF
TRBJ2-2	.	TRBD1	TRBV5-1	TGCGCCAGCAGCTCTCAGGGACAGAGATCCGCCGGGGAGCTGTTTTTT	CASSSQGQRSAGELFF
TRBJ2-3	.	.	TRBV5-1	TGCGCCAGCAGCTTGGAGGGGCAGCCTAGCACAGATACGCAGTATTTT	CASSLEGQPSTDTQYF
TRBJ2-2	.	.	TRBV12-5	TGTGCTAGTGGTTTGGTAGGGACGGGAGCGAACACCGGGGAGCTGTTTTTT	CASGLVGTGANTGELFF
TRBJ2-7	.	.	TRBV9	TGTGCCAGCAGCGTAGGATCAGCCGGGCTAGCATACGAGCAGTACTTC	CASSVGSAGLAYEQYF
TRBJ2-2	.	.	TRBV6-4	TGTGCCAGCTCAAGTTTGGGAGTCGGTACCGGGGAGCTGTTTTTT	CASSSLGVGTGELFF
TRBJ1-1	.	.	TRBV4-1	TGCGCCAGCAGCCAAGACTGGGGGGGGAGCACTGAAGCTTTCTTT	CASSQDWGGSTEAFF
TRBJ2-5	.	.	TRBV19	TGTGCCAGTAGTACAGGGGCCGCCGACCAAGAGACCCAGTACTTC	CASSTGAADQETQYF
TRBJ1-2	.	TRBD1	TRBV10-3	TGTGCCACCCAGATCAGAACAGGGGAAGGTGACTACACCTTC	CATQIRTGEGDYTF
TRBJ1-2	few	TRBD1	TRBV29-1	TGCAGCGTTGCCCCCCGGGACAGAAGCTATGGCTACACCTTC	CSVAPRDRSYGYTF
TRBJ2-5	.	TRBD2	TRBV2	TGTGCCAGCAGTGAAGCGCGGAGCGGGGAGGGTCGGGAGACCCAGTACTTC	CASSEARSGEGRETQYF
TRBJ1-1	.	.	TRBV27	TGTGCCAGCAGTTTATGGCAATCTGCTGAAGCTTTCTTT	CASSLWQSAEAFF
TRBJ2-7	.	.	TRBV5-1	TGCGCCAGCAGCTTGGCTGCGGGGAGCGAGCAGTACTTC	CASSLAAGSEQYF
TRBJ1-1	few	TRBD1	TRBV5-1	TGCGCCAGCAGTGGGGACAGTCATGAAGCTTTCTTT	CASSGDSHEAFF
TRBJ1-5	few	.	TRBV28	TGTGCCAGCAGCCGATCGGGGAAAAATCAGCCCCAGCATTTT	CASSRSGKNQPQHF
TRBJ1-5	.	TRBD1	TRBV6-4	TGTGCCAGCAGTGAGGGACAGATTAGCAATCAGCCCCAGCATTTT	CASSEGQISNQPQHF
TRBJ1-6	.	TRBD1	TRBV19	TGTGCCAGTAGTAGCTTCGACAGGGGGTATAATTCACCCCTCCACTTT	CASSSFDRGYNSPLHF
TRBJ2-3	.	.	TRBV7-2	TGTGCCAGCACCCAAACGGGGCGGGGTAGCACAGATACGCAGTATTTT	CASTQTGRGSTDTQYF
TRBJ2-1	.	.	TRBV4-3	TGCGCCAGCAGCCACCGACTCGGCGGTGAGCAGTTCTTC	CASSHRLGGEQFF
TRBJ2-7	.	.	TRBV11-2	TGTGCCAGCAGCATACGGGGCGAGCAGTACTTC	CASSIRGEQYF